This T cell receptor beta chain was observed in a study of blood T cell repertoires in COVID-19. Overall study context: The samples span acute and convalescent COVID-19 from the United States, Italy and Spain.

Trimming took 0 bases from V and 7 from J, leaving 14 bases between them. The V gene's germline CDR1 is SGHRS and CDR2 YFSETQ. The CDR3 is 15 residues long. TCRdb's copy holds only in-frame clones and misses some; the assay was immunoSEQ multiplex PCR. The top ten clones hold about 1.9% of a sample with about 240,000 clones, about four fifths of them seen once. The receptor comes from a young man who had recovered from COVID-19. The chain uses TRBV5-1 and TRBJ2-1; D may be TRBD2 (6 bases). Sequencing used peripheral blood. CDR3 in DNA: TGCGCCAGCAGCTTGGACGGCGGGGTCACAAATGAGCAGTTCTTC. Translation gives CASSLDGGVTNEQFF.